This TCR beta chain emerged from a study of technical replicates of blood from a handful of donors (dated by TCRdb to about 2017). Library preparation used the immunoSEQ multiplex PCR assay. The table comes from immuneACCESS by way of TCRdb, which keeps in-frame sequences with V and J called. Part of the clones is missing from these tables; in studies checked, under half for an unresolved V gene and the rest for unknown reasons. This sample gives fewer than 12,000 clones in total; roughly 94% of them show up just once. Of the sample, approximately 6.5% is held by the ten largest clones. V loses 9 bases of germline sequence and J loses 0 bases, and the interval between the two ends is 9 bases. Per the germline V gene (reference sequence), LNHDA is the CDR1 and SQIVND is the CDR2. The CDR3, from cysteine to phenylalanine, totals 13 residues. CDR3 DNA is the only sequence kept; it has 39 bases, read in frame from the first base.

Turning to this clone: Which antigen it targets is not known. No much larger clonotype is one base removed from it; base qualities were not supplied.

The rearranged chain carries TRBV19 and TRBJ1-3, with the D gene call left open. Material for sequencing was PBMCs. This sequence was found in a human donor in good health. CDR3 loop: CASQDFSGNTIYF. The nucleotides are TGTGCCAGCCAGGACTTCTCTGGAAACACCATATATTTT.